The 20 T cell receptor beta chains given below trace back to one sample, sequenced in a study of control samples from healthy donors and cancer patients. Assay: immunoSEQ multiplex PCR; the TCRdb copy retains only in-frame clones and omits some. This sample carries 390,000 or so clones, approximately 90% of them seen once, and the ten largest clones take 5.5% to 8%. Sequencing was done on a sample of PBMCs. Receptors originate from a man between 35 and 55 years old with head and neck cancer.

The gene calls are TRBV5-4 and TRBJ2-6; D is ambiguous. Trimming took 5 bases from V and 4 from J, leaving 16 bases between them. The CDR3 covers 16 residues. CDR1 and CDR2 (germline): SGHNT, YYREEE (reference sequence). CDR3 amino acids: CASRTLGEPGANVLTF. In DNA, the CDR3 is TGTGCCAGCAGAACCCTCGGCGAGCCCGGGGCCAACGTCCTGACTTTC.

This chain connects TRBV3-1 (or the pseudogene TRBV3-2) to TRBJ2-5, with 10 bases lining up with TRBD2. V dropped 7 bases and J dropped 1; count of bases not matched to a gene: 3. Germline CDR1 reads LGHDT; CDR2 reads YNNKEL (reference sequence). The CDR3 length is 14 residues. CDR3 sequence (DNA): TGTGCCAGCATGAAGCGGGGGGGCCAAGAGACCCAGTACTTC. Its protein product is CASMKRGGQETQYF.

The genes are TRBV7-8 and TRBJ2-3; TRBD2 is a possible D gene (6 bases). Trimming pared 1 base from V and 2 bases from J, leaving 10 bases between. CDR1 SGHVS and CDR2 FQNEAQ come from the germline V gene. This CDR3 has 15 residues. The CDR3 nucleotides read TGTGCCAGCAGCTTAGTAGCGGTTCTCACAGATACGCAGTATTTT. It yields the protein CASSLVAVLTDTQYF.

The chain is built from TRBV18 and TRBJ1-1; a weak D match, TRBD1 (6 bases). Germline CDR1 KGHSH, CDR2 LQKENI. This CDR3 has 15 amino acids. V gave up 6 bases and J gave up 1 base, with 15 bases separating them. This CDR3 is CASSLGQSPNTEAFF. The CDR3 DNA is TGTGCCAGCTCCTTAGGACAGAGCCCGAACACTGAAGCTTTCTTT.

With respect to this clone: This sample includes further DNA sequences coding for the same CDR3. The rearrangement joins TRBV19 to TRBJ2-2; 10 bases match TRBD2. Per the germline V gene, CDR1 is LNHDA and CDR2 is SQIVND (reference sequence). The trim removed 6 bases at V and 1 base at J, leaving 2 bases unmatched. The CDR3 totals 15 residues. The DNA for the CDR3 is TGTGCCAGTAGCCGGACTAGCGGGAACACCGGGGAGCTGTTTTTT. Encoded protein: CASSRTSGNTGELFF.

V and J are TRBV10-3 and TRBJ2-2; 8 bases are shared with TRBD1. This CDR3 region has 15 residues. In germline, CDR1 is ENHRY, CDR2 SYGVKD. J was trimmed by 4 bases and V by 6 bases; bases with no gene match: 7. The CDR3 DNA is TGTGCCATCAGCCAAGCGACAGGGGCCACCGGGGAGCTGTTTTTT. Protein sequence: CAISQATGATGELFF.

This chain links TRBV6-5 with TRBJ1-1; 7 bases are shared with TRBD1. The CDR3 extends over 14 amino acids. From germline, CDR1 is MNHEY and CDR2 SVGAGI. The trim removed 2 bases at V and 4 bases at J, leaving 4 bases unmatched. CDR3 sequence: CASSYKGAGTEAFF. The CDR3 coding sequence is TGTGCCAGCAGTTACAAGGGGGCGGGCACTGAAGCTTTCTTT.

CDR3 sequence (DNA): TGCAGTGCTAGGTCCGGTGATACGCAGTATTTT. This encodes CSARSGDTQYF. The chain combines TRBV20-1 with TRBJ2-3; D is unclear. Germline CDR1 reads DFQATT; CDR2 reads SNEGSKA (reference sequence). Deletions cut 3 bases from V and 6 bases from J, with 7 bases between. This CDR3 has 11 residues.

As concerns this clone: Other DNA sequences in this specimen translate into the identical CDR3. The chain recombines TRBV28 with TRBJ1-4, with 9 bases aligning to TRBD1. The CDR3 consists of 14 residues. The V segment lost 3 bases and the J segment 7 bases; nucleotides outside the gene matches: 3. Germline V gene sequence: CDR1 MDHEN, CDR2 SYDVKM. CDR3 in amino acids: CASSLTGGGEKLFF. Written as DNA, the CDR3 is TGTGCCAGCAGTTTGACAGGGGGAGGTGAAAAACTGTTTTTT.

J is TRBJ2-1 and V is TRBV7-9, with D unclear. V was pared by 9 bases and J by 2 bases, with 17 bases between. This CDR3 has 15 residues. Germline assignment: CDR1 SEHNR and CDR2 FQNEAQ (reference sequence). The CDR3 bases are TGTGCCAGAAATCAATTAACCAATACCTACAATGAGCAGTTCTTC. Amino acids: CARNQLTNTYNEQFF.

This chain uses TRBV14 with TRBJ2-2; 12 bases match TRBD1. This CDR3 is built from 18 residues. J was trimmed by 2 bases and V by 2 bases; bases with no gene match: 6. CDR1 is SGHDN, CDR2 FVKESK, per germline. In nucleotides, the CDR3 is TGTGCCAGCAGCCAACAGTGGGGGACAGGGGGCAACACCGGGGAGCTGTTTTTT. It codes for CASSQQWGTGGNTGELFF.

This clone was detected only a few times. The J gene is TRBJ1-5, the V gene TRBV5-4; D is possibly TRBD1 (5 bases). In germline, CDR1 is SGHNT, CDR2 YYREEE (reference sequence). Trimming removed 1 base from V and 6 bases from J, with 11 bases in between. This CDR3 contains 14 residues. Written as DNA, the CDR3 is TGTGCCAGCAGCTTGATGGGGGTGGCTCAGCCCCAGCATTTT. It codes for CASSLMGVAQPQHF. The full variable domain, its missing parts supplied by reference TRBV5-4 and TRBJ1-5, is ETGVTQSPTHLIKTRGQQVTLRCSSQSGHNTVSWYQQALGQGPQFIFQYYREEENGRGNFPPRFSGLQFPNYSSELNVNALELDDSALYLCASSLMGVAQPQHFGDGTRLSIL.

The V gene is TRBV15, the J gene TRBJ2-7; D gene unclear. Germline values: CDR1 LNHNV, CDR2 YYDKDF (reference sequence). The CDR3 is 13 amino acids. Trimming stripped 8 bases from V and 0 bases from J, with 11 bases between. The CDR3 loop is CATRSTGSYEQYF. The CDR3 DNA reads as TGTGCCACCCGCTCGACGGGCTCCTACGAGCAGTACTTC.

CDR3 sequence (DNA): TGTGCCAGCAGTTACGGGCTTGACAGAGCCTACGAGCAGTACTTC. Its protein is CASSYGLDRAYEQYF. The rearrangement joins TRBV6-5 to TRBJ2-7; the D gene is possibly TRBD1 (5 bases). The CDR3 sequence is 15 residues long. The V end lost 2 bases, the J end lost 2 bases, and 13 bases lay between the germline ends. Germline V lookup: CDR1 MNHEY, CDR2 SVGAGI.

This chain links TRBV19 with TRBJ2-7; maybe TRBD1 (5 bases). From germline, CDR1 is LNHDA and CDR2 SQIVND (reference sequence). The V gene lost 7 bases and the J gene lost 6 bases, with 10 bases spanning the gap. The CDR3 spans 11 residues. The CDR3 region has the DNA TGTGCCAGTAACCGAAGGGGCGAGCAGTACTTC. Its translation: CASNRRGEQYF. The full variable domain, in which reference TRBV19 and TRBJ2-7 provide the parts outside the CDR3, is DGGITQSPKYLFRKEGQNVTLSCEQNLNHDAMYWYRQDPGQGLRLIYYSQIVNDFQKGDIAEGYSVSREKKESFPLTVTSAQKNPTAFYLCASNRRGEQYFGPGTRLTVT.

CDR3 coding DNA: TGCGCCAGCAGCCAAGAAGTAGTTGGGGTTGTGGGAAACATTCAGTACTTC. Translation gives CASSQEVVGVVGNIQYF. This rearrangement joins TRBV4-3 to TRBJ2-4; D not resolved. V was clipped by 0 bases and J by 6 bases, with 18 bases between them. The CDR3 consists of 17 residues. The V gene's germline CDR1 is LGHNA and CDR2 YSLEER.

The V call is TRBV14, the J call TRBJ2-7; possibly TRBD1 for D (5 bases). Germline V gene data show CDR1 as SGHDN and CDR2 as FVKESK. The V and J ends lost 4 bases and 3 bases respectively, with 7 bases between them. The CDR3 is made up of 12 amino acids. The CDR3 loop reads CASSPQGYEQYF. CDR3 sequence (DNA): TGTGCCAGCAGCCCTCAGGGCTACGAGCAGTACTTC.

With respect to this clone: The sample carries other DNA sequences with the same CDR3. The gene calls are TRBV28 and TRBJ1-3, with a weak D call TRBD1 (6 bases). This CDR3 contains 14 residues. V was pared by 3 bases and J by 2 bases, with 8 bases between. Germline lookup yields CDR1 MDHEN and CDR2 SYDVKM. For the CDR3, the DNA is TGTGCCAGCAGTTTGAACAGGGCTGGAAACACCATATATTTT. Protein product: CASSLNRAGNTIYF.

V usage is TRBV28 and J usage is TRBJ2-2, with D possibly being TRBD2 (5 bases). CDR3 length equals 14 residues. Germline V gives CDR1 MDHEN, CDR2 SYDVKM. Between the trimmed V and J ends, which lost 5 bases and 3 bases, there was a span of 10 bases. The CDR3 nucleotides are TGTGCCAGCAGTCCCGGGATTCACACCGGGGAGCTGTTTTTT. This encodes CASSPGIHTGELFF.

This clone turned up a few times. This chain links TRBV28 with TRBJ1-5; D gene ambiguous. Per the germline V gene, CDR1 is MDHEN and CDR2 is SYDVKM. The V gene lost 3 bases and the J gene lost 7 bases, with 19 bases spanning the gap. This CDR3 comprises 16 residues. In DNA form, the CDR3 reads TGTGCCAGCAGTTTCGTCGCTAGCAAGGGCGGGCAGCCCCAGCATTTT. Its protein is CASSFVASKGGQPQHF.